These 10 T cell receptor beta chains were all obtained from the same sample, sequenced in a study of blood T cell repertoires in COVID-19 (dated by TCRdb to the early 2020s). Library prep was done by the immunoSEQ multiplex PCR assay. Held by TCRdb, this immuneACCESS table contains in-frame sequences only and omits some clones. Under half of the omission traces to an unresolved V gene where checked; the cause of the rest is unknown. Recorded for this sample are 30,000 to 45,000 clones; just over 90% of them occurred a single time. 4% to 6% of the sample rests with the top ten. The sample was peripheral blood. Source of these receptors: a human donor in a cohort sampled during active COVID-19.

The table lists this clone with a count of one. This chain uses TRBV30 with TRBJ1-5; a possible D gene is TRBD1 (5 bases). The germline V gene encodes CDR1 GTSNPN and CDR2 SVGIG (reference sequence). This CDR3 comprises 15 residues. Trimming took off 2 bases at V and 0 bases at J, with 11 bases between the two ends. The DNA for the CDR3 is TGTGCCTGGAGTAGGGGACTGAATAGCAATCAGCCCCAGCATTTT. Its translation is CAWSRGLNSNQPQHF.

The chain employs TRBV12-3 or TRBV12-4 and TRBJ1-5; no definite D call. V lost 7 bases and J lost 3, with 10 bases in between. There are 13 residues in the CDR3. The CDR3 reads CASTLPPNQPQHF. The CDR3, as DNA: TGTGCCAGCACCCTACCCCCCAATCAGCCCCAGCATTTT.

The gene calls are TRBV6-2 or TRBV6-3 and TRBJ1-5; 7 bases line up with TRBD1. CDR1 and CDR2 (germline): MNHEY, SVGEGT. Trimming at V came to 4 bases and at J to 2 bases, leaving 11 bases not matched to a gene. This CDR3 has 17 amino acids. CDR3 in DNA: TGTGCCAGCAGTTCGTTACACAGGGGCGCCGGCAATCAGCCCCAGCATTTT. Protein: CASSSLHRGAGNQPQHF.

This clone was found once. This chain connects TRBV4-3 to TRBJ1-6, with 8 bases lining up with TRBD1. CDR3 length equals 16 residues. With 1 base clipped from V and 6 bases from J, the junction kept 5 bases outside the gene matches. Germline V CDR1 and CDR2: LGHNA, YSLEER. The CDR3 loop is CASSQAPGGLNSPLHF. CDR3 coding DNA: TGCGCCAGCAGCCAAGCCCCAGGGGGCCTTAATTCACCCCTCCACTTT.

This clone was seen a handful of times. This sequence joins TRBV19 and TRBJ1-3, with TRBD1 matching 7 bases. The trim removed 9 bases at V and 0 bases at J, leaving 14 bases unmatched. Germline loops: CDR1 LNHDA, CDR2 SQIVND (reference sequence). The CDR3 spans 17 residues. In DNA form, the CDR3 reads TGTGCCAGGGATCCCTCGGGACAGCCTCTCTCTGGAAACACCATATATTTT. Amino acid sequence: CARDPSGQPLSGNTIYF.

The CDR3 loop reads CASSSTRDSPMNTEAFF. CDR3 nucleotide sequence: TGTGCCAGCAGCTCAACACGGGACAGCCCGATGAACACTGAAGCTTTCTTT. The rearrangement joins TRBV7-2 to TRBJ1-1; 7 bases are shared with TRBD1. Looked up from germline, CDR1 is SGHTA and CDR2 is FQGNSA. The V segment lost 4 bases and the J segment 0 bases; nucleotides outside the gene matches: 11. The CDR3 covers 17 residues.

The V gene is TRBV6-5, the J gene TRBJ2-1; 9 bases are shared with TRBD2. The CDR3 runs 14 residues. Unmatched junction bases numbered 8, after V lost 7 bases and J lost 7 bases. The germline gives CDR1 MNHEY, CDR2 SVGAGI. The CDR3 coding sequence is TGTGCCAGCACGAAGCTAGCGGGATGGAATGAGCAGTTCTTC. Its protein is CASTKLAGWNEQFF.

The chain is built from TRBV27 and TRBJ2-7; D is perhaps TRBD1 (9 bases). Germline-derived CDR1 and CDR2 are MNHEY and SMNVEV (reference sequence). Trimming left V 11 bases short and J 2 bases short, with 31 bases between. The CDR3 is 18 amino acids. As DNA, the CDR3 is TGTGCCGGGGAGGGACAGGGAATCAGGCTAGCGGGCCCCTACGAGCAGTACTTC. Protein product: CAGEGQGIRLAGPYEQYF.

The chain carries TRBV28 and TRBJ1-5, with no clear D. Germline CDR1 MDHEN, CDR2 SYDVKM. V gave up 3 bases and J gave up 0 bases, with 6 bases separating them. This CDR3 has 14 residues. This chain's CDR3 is CASSLVSSNQPQHF. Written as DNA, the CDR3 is TGTGCCAGCAGTTTGGTCAGTAGCAATCAGCCCCAGCATTTT.

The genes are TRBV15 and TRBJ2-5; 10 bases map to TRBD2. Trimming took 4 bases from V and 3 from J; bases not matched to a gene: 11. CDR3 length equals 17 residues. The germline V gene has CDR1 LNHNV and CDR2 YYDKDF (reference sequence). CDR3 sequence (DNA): TGTGCCACCAGCAAGAGGACCGGGGGGACTAGCGAAGAGACCCAGTACTTC. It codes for CATSKRTGGTSEETQYF.